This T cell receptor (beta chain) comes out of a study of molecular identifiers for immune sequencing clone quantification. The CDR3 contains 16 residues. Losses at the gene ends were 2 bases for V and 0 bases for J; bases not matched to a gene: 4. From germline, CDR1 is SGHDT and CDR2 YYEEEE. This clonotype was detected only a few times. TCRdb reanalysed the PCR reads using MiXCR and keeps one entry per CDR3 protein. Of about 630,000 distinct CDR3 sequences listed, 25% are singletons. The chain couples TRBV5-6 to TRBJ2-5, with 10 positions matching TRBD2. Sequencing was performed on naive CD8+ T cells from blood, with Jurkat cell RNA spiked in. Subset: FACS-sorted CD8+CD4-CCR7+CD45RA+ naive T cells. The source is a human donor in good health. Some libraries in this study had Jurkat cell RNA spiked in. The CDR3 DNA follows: TGTGCCAGCAGCTTATCGCTAGCGGGGGACCAAGAGACCCAGTACTTC. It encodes CASSLSLAGDQETQYF.